This T cell receptor (beta chain) was recorded in a study of T-cell reconstitution after alpha-beta-depleted transplantation in children. Unique molecular identifiers were used to barcode this TCRbeta library. TCRdb analysed the PCR reads with MiXCR anew, one entry per CDR3 protein. The sample holds approximately 510,000 distinct CDR3 sequences, around 17% seen once. Ten or more counts support this clonotype. This TCR came from a human donor who donated a stem cell graft to a child with acute lymphoblastic leukemia. The source was PBMCs from the stem cell graft donor, collected from the stem cell graft.

The chain's CDR3 is CASSPTRDATEAFF. The CDR3, as DNA: TGCGCCAGCAGCCCAACACGGGACGCCACTGAAGCTTTCTTT. This chain joins TRBV5-1 and TRBJ1-1, with D possibly matching TRBD1 (5 bases). Trimming cost V 4 bases and J 4 bases, with 14 bases left between them. Germline CDR1 is SGHRS and CDR2 is YFSETQ. CDR3 length: 14 residues. Full variable domain (rest looked up from reference TRBV5-1 and TRBJ1-1): KAGVTQTPRYLIKTRGQQVTLSCSPISGHRSVSWYQQTPGQGLQFLFEYFSETQRNKGNFPGRFSGRQFSNSRSEMNVSTLELGDSALYLCASSPTRDATEAFFGQGTRLTVV.